The sequence of this T cell receptor beta chain was determined in a study of blood T cell repertoires in COVID-19. Study context: T cells, B-cell-depleted T cells, or PBMCs provided the cDNA or gDNA that served as material.

Ages ranged from 18 to 89 years, with residence in approximately 23 US areas. V was pared by 8 bases and J by 7 bases, with 5 bases of the junction left unmatched. The CDR3 has 13 amino acids. Germline-derived CDR1 and CDR2 are MNHNY and SVGAGI (reference sequence). In the study's own analysis: Estimation of nucleated cell counts relied on the amplification of reference gene primers. The repertoire was sequenced with immunoSEQ multiplex PCR; TCRdb's copy has only in-frame clones and lacks some. That table supplies the V and J calls and clone size; D and trimming were determined from the DNA. The top ten clones hold around 3.2% of a sample with some 200,000 clones, 80% to 90% of them seen once.

The rearrangement joins TRBV6-6 to TRBJ1-6; 7 bases fit TRBD1. The sequence was collected from a woman aged 18-35 years in a cohort exposed to, infected with or recovered from COVID-19 (not recorded which). The sample taken for sequencing was PBMCs or T cells enriched from blood (not recorded which). The CDR3 spells CASLGQFNSPLHF. The CDR3 DNA reads as TGTGCCAGCCTGGGACAGTTCAATTCACCCCTCCACTTT.